This T cell receptor (beta chain) was found in a study of OX40 agonist ivuxolimab in advanced cancers. About the research overall: Ivuxolimab is a fully human IgG2 antibody that activates OX40 (CD134). Participants could have had prior anti-PD-1, anti-PD-L1 or anti-CTLA-4 therapy, and around 40% had some.

The germline V gene has CDR1 MDHEN and CDR2 SYDVKM. CDR3 length: 14 amino acids. Trimming stripped 11 bases from V and 2 bases from J, with 19 bases between. Study-wide results and caveats: Among expanded peripheral T cells, antigen specificity went undetermined.

Of note for this clone: Antigen unknown.

Profiling relied on immunoSEQ multiplex PCR, and the TCRdb table lists in-frame clones only, not all of them. The repertoire includes 60,000 or so clones, approximately 94% of them detected once, and roughly 20% sits in the top ten. J is TRBJ2-7 and V is TRBV28; no firm D call. The sample in question was CD4+ or CD8+ T cells sorted from blood, obtained in a trial of the OX40 agonist ivuxolimab. The sequence was collected from an adult with an advanced solid tumor such as melanoma, head and neck, liver or kidney cancer. In DNA form, the CDR3 reads TGTGCCGCAACGTATTCGGCCGGCACCTACGAGCAGTACTTC. Protein sequence: CAATYSAGTYEQYF.